The sequence of this T cell receptor beta chain was determined in a study of blood T cell repertoires in COVID-19. Study-level background: COVID-19 samples collected from the United States, Italy and Spain covered acute and convalescent phases.

The V and J ends lost 4 bases and 2 bases, in that order; junction bases with no gene match: 12. Germline CDR1 LNHDA, CDR2 SQIVND (reference sequence). This CDR3 region has 18 residues. TCRdb's table, derived via immunoSEQ multiplex PCR, lists solely in-frame clones and lacks some. The data contain 200,000 to 250,000 clones, approximately 86% of them singletons. The source is a woman over 75 with acute or convalescent COVID-19. The chain has TRBV19 and TRBJ1-5, with 9 bases identical to TRBD1. The sample taken for sequencing was peripheral blood. This CDR3 is CASSTRQGGLVGNQPQHF. Written as DNA, the CDR3 is TGTGCCAGTAGTACGCGACAGGGGGGTTTGGTGGGCAATCAGCCCCAGCATTTT.